This T cell receptor (beta chain) appears in the sequencing data of a study of Graves' ophthalmopathy and Graves' hyperthyroidism. Turning to this clonotype: Its ends do not fully match the called genes, so a read error is possible.

This CDR3 spans 16 amino acids. The V gene's germline CDR1 is SGHTS and CDR2 YDEGEE. The authors amplified TCR beta CDR3 regions from RNA transcripts. HTBI primers were used in a first-round RT-PCR, which preceded a second-round multiplex PCR. One entry per CDR3 protein results from TCRdb running MiXCR on the multiplex PCR reads. The top ten hold more than 2.5% of the sample, which has about 640,000 distinct CDR3 sequences, approximately 39% seen once. The clonotype was recovered from an adult man with Graves' ophthalmopathy. The rearrangement joins TRBV5-8 to TRBJ2-7, with 12 bases that match TRBD2. The sample comprised peripheral blood. CDR3 residues: CASSPRTSGIKGEQCF. CDR3 in DNA: TGCGCCAGCAGCCCCCGGACTAGCGGGATAAAAGGCGAGCAGTGCTTC.